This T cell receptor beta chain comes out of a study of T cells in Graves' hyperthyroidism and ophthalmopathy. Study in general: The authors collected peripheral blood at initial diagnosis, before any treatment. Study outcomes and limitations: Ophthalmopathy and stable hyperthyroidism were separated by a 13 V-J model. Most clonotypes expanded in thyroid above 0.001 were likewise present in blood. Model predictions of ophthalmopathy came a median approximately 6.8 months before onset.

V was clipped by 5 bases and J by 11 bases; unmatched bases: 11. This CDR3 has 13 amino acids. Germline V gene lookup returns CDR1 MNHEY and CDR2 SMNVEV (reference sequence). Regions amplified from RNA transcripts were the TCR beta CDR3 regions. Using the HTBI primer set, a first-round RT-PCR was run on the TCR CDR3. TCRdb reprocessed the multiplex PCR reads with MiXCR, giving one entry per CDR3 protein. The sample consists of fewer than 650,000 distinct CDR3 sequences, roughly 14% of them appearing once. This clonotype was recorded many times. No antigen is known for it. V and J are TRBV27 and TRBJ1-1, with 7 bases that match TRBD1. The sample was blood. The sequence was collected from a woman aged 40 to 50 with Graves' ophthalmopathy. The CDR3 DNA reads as TGTGCCAGCAGTGCTGGACAGGTTAGGAGCGCTTTCTTT. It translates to CASSAGQVRSAFF.